This T cell receptor beta chain was captured by sequencing in a study of T cells in Graves' hyperthyroidism and ophthalmopathy. V shed 4 bases and J shed 6 bases, with 14 bases lying between them. Germline loops: CDR1 SGDLS, CDR2 YYNGEE. The CDR3 is 13 amino acids. No ophthalmopathy progression within 18 months constituted stable Graves' hyperthyroidism. Diagnostic decisions used clinical symptoms, serum thyroxine and TRAb, thyroid ultrasound and orbital computed tomography. Amplified TCR beta CDR3 regions came from RNA transcripts. A set of HTBI primers served as the primers for a first-round RT-PCR of the TCR CDR3. TCRdb reprocessed the multiplex PCR reads with MiXCR, giving one entry per CDR3 protein. The sample consists of about 540,000 distinct CDR3 sequences, around 42% of them appearing once. Findings and caveats of the study: Clonotypes that were expanded in thyroid above 0.001 mostly appeared in blood too. Ophthalmopathy was distinguished from stable hyperthyroidism by 13 V-J signatures.

With respect to this clonotype: Its antigen is unknown. With a much larger clone just one base away, this may be a read error.

The receptor's source is a woman under 30 with Graves' hyperthyroidism. The chain is built from TRBV9 and TRBJ2-7; D is perhaps TRBD1 (6 bases). Input material: peripheral blood or thyroid tissue (not recorded which). CDR3 sequence: CASSLHRVGEQYF. The CDR3, as DNA: TGTGCCAGCAGCCTCCACAGGGTCGGCGAGCAGTACTTC.